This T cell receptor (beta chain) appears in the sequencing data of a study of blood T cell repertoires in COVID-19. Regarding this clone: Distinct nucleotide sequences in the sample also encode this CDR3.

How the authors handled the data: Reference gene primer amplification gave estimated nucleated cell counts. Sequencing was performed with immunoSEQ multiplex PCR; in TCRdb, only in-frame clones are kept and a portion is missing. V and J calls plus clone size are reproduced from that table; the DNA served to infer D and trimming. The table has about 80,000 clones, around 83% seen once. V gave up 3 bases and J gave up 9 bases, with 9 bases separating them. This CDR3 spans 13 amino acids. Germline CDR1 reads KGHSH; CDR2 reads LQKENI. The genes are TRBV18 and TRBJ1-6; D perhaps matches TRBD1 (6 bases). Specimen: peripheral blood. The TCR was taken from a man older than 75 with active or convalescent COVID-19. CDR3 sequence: CASSPDSSSPLHF. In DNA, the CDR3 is TGTGCCAGCTCACCGGACAGCAGTTCACCCCTCCACTTT.